A single sample is the source of the 30 T cell receptor beta chains below, sequenced in a study of T cells in Graves' hyperthyroidism and ophthalmopathy. Using RNA transcripts as the source, TCR beta CDR3 regions were amplified. HTBI primers were used for first-round RT-PCR of the TCR CDR3. TCRdb reprocessed the multiplex PCR reads with MiXCR, giving one entry per CDR3 protein. The sample gives about 260,000 distinct CDR3 sequences, roughly 15% of which show up once; around 30% is in the top ten. The sequenced sample consisted of blood. The source is a woman younger than 35 with Graves' ophthalmopathy.

This clonotype was seen many times. The rearrangement links TRBV15 to TRBJ1-6; D is unclear. The V end lost 1 base, the J end lost 1 base, and 2 bases lay between the germline ends. Germline V CDR1 and CDR2: LNHNV, YYDKDF (reference sequence). CDR3 length: 14 residues. The CDR3 sequence: CATSRGSYNSPLHF. The CDR3 DNA is TGTGCCACCAGCAGAGGGTCCTATAATTCACCCCTCCACTTT.

In its sample, this clonotype was seen many times. The chain has TRBV28 and TRBJ2-5, with D possibly called TRBD1 or TRBD2 (5 bases each). Trimming left V 6 bases short and J 5 bases short, with 22 bases between. The CDR3 has 16 residues. Germline V gene data show CDR1 as MDHEN and CDR2 as SYDVKM. The chain's CDR3 is CASRTRGLASGETQYF. The CDR3 DNA reads as TGTGCCAGCAGGACGAGGGGCCTAGCCTCTGGGGAGACCCAGTACTTC.

This clonotype was counted many times. The genes are TRBV6-1 and TRBJ2-5; 8 nucleotides match TRBD1. This CDR3 comprises 17 residues. Germline V gene data show CDR1 as MNHNS and CDR2 as SASEGT. The trim removed 6 bases at V and 4 bases at J, leaving 16 bases unmatched. The CDR3 protein is CASSRRTGSSLRETQYF. In DNA, the CDR3 is TGTGCCAGCAGCCGAAGGACAGGGTCATCCCTCCGAGAGACCCAGTACTTC.

This clonotype has ten or more counts. This rearrangement joins TRBV24-1 to TRBJ2-1; 11 nucleotides match TRBD2. V was pared by 7 bases and J by 8 bases, with 9 bases of the junction left unmatched. This CDR3 has 15 residues. In germline, CDR1 is KGHDR, CDR2 SFDVKD. The CDR3 sequence is CATSVLAGGGYEQFF. The CDR3 DNA sequence: TGTGCCACCAGCGTCCTAGCGGGAGGTGGCTATGAGCAGTTCTTC.

This clonotype was detected ten times or more. The chain employs TRBV29-1 and TRBJ2-7; 8 bases line up with TRBD1. With V trimmed by 1 base and J by 0 bases, 8 bases remained unmatched. Looked up from germline, CDR1 is SQVTM and CDR2 is ANQGSEA. The CDR3 sequence is 16 residues long. CDR3 in amino acids: CSVEVVGQVLSYEQYF. The CDR3 bases are TGCAGCGTTGAAGTGGTGGGACAGGTCCTCTCCTACGAGCAGTACTTC.

J is TRBJ2-5 and V is TRBV4-2; a possible D gene is TRBD2 (5 bases). Germline loops: CDR1 LGHNA, CDR2 YNFKEQ. Trimming took 0 bases from V and 4 from J, leaving 15 bases between them. The CDR3 is 16 amino acids. The CDR3 DNA follows: TGTGCCAGCAGCCAAGAGGGGTTAGCGCGGTCAGAGACCCAGTACTTC. Its protein product is CASSQEGLARSETQYF.

This clonotype was counted ten times or more. The chain has TRBV20-1 and TRBJ2-1; D tentatively reads TRBD1 or TRBD2 (5 bases each). The V gene lost 0 bases and the J gene lost 5 bases, with 14 bases spanning the gap. The CDR3 extends over 15 amino acids. CDR1 DFQATT and CDR2 SNEGSKA come from the germline V gene (reference sequence). DNA of the CDR3: TGCAGTGCTAGAGATATGAGAGGGGATCACAATGAGCAGTTCTTC. This encodes CSARDMRGDHNEQFF.

The table lists this clonotype with many counts. The V call is TRBV20-1, the J call TRBJ1-1, with TRBD1 matching over 7 bases. With V trimmed by 5 bases and J by 7 bases, 7 bases remained unmatched. Germline V CDR1 and CDR2: DFQATT, SNEGSKA (reference sequence). The CDR3 has 12 amino acids. The CDR3 region is CSARQGSHEAFF. Here the CDR3 DNA reads TGCAGTGCTCGACAGGGATCTCATGAAGCTTTCTTT.

At least ten counts were recorded for this clonotype. This sequence joins TRBV28 and TRBJ2-3, with unresolved D. Germline CDR1 is MDHEN and CDR2 is SYDVKM. V shed 5 bases and J shed 8 bases, with 11 bases lying between them. The CDR3 sequence is 12 residues long. The CDR3 bases are TGTGCCAGCAGTGCCTACACCCGTACGCAGTATTTT. Its protein is CASSAYTRTQYF.

This chain joins TRBV28 and TRBJ2-7; TRBD2 aligns across 12 bases. The V gene end was trimmed by 7 bases and the J gene end by 5 bases; junction bases not matched to a gene: 18. In germline, CDR1 is MDHEN, CDR2 SYDVKM. The CDR3 loop spans 18 amino acids. The CDR3 sequence is CASNPTVRTSGIVDEQYF. In DNA form, the CDR3 reads TGTGCCAGCAACCCAACGGTGAGGACTAGCGGGATAGTTGACGAGCAGTACTTC.

The chain uses TRBV11-3 and TRBJ2-1, with D possibly TRBD2 on 7 matching bases. This CDR3 has 15 residues. Germline V lookup: CDR1 SGHNT, CDR2 YENEEA. Trimming took 5 bases from V and 0 from J, leaving 11 bases between them. Here the CDR3 DNA reads TGTGCCAGCAGCGAGGGGGGGGGCTCCTACAATGAGCAGTTCTTC. This translates into CASSEGGGSYNEQFF. Supplemented by reference TRBV11-3 and TRBJ2-1, the full variable domain reads EAGVVQSPRYKIIEKKQPVAFWCNPISGHNTLYWYLQNLGQGPELLIRYENEEAVDDSQLPKDRFSAERLKGVDSTLKIQPAELGDSAVYLCASSEGGGSYNEQFFGPGTRLTVL.

J is TRBJ1-4 and V is TRBV20-1; 8 bases map to TRBD1. V was clipped by 0 bases and J by 7 bases; unmatched bases: 16. Per the germline V gene, CDR1 is DFQATT and CDR2 is SNEGSKA (reference sequence). The CDR3 runs 18 residues. CDR3 amino acids: CSARDVGRGRSEGEKLFF. CDR3 in DNA: TGCAGTGCTAGAGATGTAGGCAGGGGGCGAAGTGAAGGTGAAAAACTGTTTTTT.

The chain recombines TRBV7-2 with TRBJ2-1, with TRBD2 identical over 8 bases. V dropped 6 bases and J dropped 8; count of bases not matched to a gene: 12. The CDR3 length is 15 residues. Germline V lookup: CDR1 SGHTA, CDR2 FQGNSA. CDR3 region: CASSSGRTSKDEQFF. CDR3 coding DNA: TGTGCCAGCAGTTCGGGGAGGACTAGCAAGGATGAGCAGTTCTTC.

This clonotype has a count of ten or more. The chain is built from TRBV12-3 or TRBV12-4 and TRBJ2-7; D gene ambiguous. V dropped 6 bases and J dropped 4 bases, with 10 bases sitting between them. This CDR3 comprises 12 residues. CDR3 loop: CASRSAGYEQYF. For the CDR3, the DNA is TGTGCCAGCAGATCAGCAGGATACGAGCAGTACTTC.

This clonotype was recorded many times. This chain links TRBV11-2 with TRBJ2-7; 8 bases are shared with TRBD2. The junction had 1 base not matched to a gene; V was cut back by 1 base and J by 2 bases. In germline, CDR1 is SGHAT, CDR2 FQNNGV. This CDR3 spans 14 amino acids. For the CDR3, the DNA is TGTGCCAGCAGCTTAGGTAGCGGGGCCTACGAGCAGTACTTC. It specifies CASSLGSGAYEQYF. The full variable domain, rest sourced from reference TRBV11-2 and TRBJ2-7, is EAGVAQSPRYKIIEKRQSVAFWCNPISGHATLYWYQQILGQGPKLLIQFQNNGVVDDSQLPKDRFSAERLKGVDSTLKIQPAKLEDSAVYLCASSLGSGAYEQYFGPGTRLTVT.

This clonotype was picked up many times. CDR3 DNA: TGTGCCAGCAGTTACCCCCGACGCCAGGTCTACGAGCAGTACTTC. Amino acid sequence: CASSYPRRQVYEQYF. The rearrangement joins TRBV27 to TRBJ2-7; no reliable D call. Trimming stripped 4 bases from V and 3 bases from J, with 16 bases between. CDR1 MNHEY and CDR2 SMNVEV come from the germline V gene (reference sequence). This CDR3 has 15 amino acids.

This clonotype showed up many times. The chain couples TRBV28 to TRBJ2-7; 8 bases line up with TRBD1. The CDR3 consists of 14 residues. Looked up from germline, CDR1 is MDHEN and CDR2 is SYDVKM. With V trimmed by 6 bases and J by 1 base, 5 bases remained unmatched. Here the CDR3 reads CASRGTGNSYEQYF. The CDR3 coding sequence is TGTGCCAGCAGGGGGACAGGAAATTCCTACGAGCAGTACTTC.

Turning to this clonotype: This may be a read error, as it is one base from a much larger clone. This sequence joins TRBV28 and TRBJ1-1; D is undetermined. This CDR3 has 13 residues. V was shortened by 2 bases and J by 7 bases, with 11 bases between the two germline ends. Germline V gene lookup returns CDR1 MDHEN and CDR2 SYDVKM. The CDR3 region is CASSLRGCGEAFF. In DNA form, the CDR3 reads TGTGCCAGCAGTTTAAGAGGGTGTGGTGAAGCTTTCTTT.

V and J are TRBV28 and TRBJ1-5; the D gene is possibly TRBD1 (6 bases). The V gene's germline CDR1 is MDHEN and CDR2 SYDVKM. The germline V and J ends were trimmed by 9 bases and 0 bases, with 21 bases remaining between them. This CDR3 is built from 17 residues. CDR3 sequence reads: CASRKTGAGYSNQPQHF. Written as DNA, the CDR3 is TGTGCCAGTAGGAAAACGGGGGCCGGATATAGCAATCAGCCCCAGCATTTT.

V gene TRBV5-4 combines with J gene TRBJ2-2, with 9 bases aligning to TRBD2. The CDR3 spans 16 residues. V trimming: 4 bases; J trimming: 0 bases; junction bases outside the gene matches: 4. Germline V gene sequence: CDR1 SGHNT, CDR2 YYREEE (reference sequence). CDR3: CASSKIAGANTGELFF. DNA for the CDR3: TGTGCCAGCAGCAAAATAGCGGGAGCGAACACCGGGGAGCTGTTTTTT.

This clonotype was detected ten times or more. This sequence joins TRBV5-6 and TRBJ1-2, with D possibly matching TRBD1 (5 bases). Trimming removed 0 bases at V and 4 bases at J, with 19 bases between. Germline CDR1 is SGHDT and CDR2 is YYEEEE. This CDR3 has 17 residues. The CDR3 DNA sequence: TGTGCCAGCAGCTTGGGGGGGACTCCTAGAATTATCTATGGCTACACCTTC. This gives the protein CASSLGGTPRIIYGYTF.

This clonotype was picked up many times. The rearrangement uses TRBV19 and TRBJ2-1; 12 bases fit TRBD2. Germline V gene data show CDR1 as LNHDA and CDR2 as SQIVND (reference sequence). Trimming took 3 bases from V and 4 from J; bases not matched to a gene: 7. This CDR3 region has 17 residues. CDR3 in amino acids: CASSIALAGGPYNEQFF. The CDR3 bases are TGTGCCAGTAGTATCGCGCTAGCGGGGGGGCCATACAATGAGCAGTTCTTC. Filled out from reference TRBV19 and TRBJ2-1, the complete variable domain reads DGGITQSPKYLFRKEGQNVTLSCEQNLNHDAMYWYRQDPGQGLRLIYYSQIVNDFQKGDIAEGYSVSREKKESFPLTVTSAQKNPTAFYLCASSIALAGGPYNEQFFGPGTRLTVL.

The V and J genes are TRBV19 and TRBJ2-6; no firm D call. Germline assignment: CDR1 LNHDA and CDR2 SQIVND (reference sequence). The V gene lost 10 bases and the J gene lost 0 bases, with 16 bases spanning the gap. The CDR3 spans 16 residues. CDR3 in DNA: TGTGCCACCACCCCCGCGCAGGTCTCTGGGGCCAACGTCCTGACTTTC. Translation gives CATTPAQVSGANVLTF.

This clonotype has ten or more counts. The chain has TRBV6-2 or TRBV6-3 and TRBJ2-7, with no clear D. The CDR3 contains 14 residues. V lost 4 bases and J lost 2, with 12 bases in between. The V gene's germline CDR1 is MNHEY and CDR2 SVGEGT. The CDR3, as DNA: TGTGCCAGCAGTTCGCCTCCAGCCCCCTACGAGCAGTACTTC. It encodes CASSSPPAPYEQYF.

This clonotype was seen more than once but under ten times. The chain employs TRBV28 and TRBJ2-7; tentative D call: TRBD2 (7 bases). The V gene's germline CDR1 is MDHEN and CDR2 SYDVKM. CDR3 length: 15 amino acids. V gave up 6 bases and J gave up 6 bases, with 21 bases separating them. The CDR3 nucleotides are TGTGCCAGCAGCCTAAGGGGGGGAGGGGGGCGCGAGCAGTACTTC. As protein: CASSLRGGGGREQYF. Drawing the rest from reference TRBV28 and TRBJ2-7, the complete variable domain is DVKVTQSSRYLVKRTGEKVFLECVQDMDHENMFWYRQDPGLGLRLIYFSYDVKMKEKGDIPEGYSVSREKKERFSLILESASTNQTSMYLCASSLRGGGGREQYFGPGTRLTVT.

This chain connects TRBV28 to TRBJ2-7, with 10 bases matching TRBD1. J was trimmed by 4 bases and V by 4 bases; bases with no gene match: 7. Germline V gene data show CDR1 as MDHEN and CDR2 as SYDVKM. This CDR3 has 15 residues. CDR3 sequence (DNA): TGTGCCAGCAGTTCTCTCGGGACAGGGGTATACGAGCAGTACTTC. This translates into CASSSLGTGVYEQYF.

This chain uses TRBV19 with TRBJ2-1; possibly TRBD2 for D (7 bases). The CDR3 has 13 residues. Germline V lookup: CDR1 LNHDA, CDR2 SQIVND (reference sequence). V was cut by 10 bases and J by 0 bases, with 10 bases left in between. This chain's CDR3 is CATGGLSYNEQFF. In DNA form, the CDR3 reads TGTGCCACGGGGGGCCTCTCCTACAATGAGCAGTTCTTC.

This clonotype showed up many times. The rearrangement uses TRBV27 and TRBJ2-7, with 14 bases identical to TRBD2. Germline V gene data show CDR1 as MNHEY and CDR2 as SMNVEV (reference sequence). V gave up 5 bases and J gave up 7 bases; unmatched junction bases: 7. CDR3 size: 15 residues. The CDR3: CASSGGTSGSQEQYF. In DNA, the CDR3 is TGTGCCAGCAGTGGAGGGACTAGCGGGAGCCAAGAGCAGTACTTC.

The rearrangement links TRBV6-1 to TRBJ2-2, with D possibly matching TRBD1 (6 bases). The germline gives CDR1 MNHNS, CDR2 SASEGT. The CDR3 has 13 amino acids. V was clipped by 6 bases and J by 6 bases, with 11 bases between them. The CDR3 nucleotides read TGTGCCAGCAGGGCAGGGGAATCCGGGGAGCTGTTTTTT. This translates into CASRAGESGELFF.

Many counts were recorded for this clonotype. The J gene is TRBJ1-2, the V gene TRBV5-4; 8 positions agree with TRBD1. The trim removed 1 base at V and 8 bases at J, leaving 10 bases unmatched. This CDR3 spans 15 amino acids. From germline, CDR1 is SGHNT and CDR2 YYREEE (reference sequence). The CDR3, as DNA: TGTGCCAGCAGCTTGAAGGGACAGGAGAGCAAGGGCTACACCTTC. This codes for CASSLKGQESKGYTF.